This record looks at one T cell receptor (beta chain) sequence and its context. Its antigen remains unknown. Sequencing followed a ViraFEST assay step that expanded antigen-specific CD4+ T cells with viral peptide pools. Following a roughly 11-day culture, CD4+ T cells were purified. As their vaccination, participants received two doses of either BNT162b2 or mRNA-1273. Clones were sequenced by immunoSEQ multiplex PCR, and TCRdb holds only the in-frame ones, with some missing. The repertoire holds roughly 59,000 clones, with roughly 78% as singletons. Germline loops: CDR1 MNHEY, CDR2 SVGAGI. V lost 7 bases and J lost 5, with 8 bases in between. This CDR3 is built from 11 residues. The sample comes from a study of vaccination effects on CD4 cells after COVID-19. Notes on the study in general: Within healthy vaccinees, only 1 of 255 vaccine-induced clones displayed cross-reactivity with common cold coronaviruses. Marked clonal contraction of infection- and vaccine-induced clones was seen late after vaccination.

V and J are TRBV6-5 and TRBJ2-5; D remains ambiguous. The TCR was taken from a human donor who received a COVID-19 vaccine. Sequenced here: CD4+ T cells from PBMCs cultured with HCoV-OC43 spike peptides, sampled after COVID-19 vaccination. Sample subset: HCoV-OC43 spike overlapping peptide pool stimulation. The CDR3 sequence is CASTGYETQYF. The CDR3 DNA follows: TGTGCCAGCACTGGGTACGAGACCCAGTACTTC.